This TCR beta chain was identified in a study of blood T cell repertoires in COVID-19. Study-wide background: There were acute and convalescent COVID-19 samples, and they came from the United States, Italy and Spain. From T cells, B-cell-depleted T cells, or PBMCs came the material, which was cDNA or gDNA.

The length of the CDR3 is 14 residues. In the original processing: Amplification from reference gene primers served as the basis for estimated nucleated cell counts. TCRdb's copy holds only in-frame clones and misses some; the assay was immunoSEQ multiplex PCR. The V and J calls and clone size are taken from that table; D and trimming were inferred from the DNA. Of about 220,000 clones in the sample, over 80% were seen once. The material sequenced was peripheral blood. J is TRBJ2-7 and V is TRBV21-1; TRBD1, the table's D call, was not compared with the DNA. TRBV21-1 is deemed a pseudogene. The receptor was derived from a human donor in a cohort sampled during active COVID-19. The CDR3 protein is CASSKLNRADEQYF. The CDR3 coding sequence is TGTGCCAGCAGCAAACTGAACAGGGCGGACGAGCAGTACTTC.